This paragraph reports one T cell receptor (beta chain). This specimen comes from a study of blood T cell repertoires in COVID-19. The overall study: Samples of COVID-19 (acute and convalescent) were obtained from the United States, Italy and Spain. The cDNA or gDNA used as material had been derived from T cells, B-cell-depleted T cells, or PBMCs.

Source study methods: Amplification with reference gene primers provided the estimates of nucleated cell counts. The method was immunoSEQ multiplex PCR; TCRdb's version includes in-frame clones alone and lacks a portion of them. The V and J calls and clone size were taken over from that table, and D and trimming were inferred from the DNA. The table records 400,000 to 450,000 clones, 80% to 90% of them present only once. CDR1 and CDR2 (germline): MNHNY, SVGAGI (reference sequence). This CDR3 comprises 14 residues. V lost 4 bases and J lost 9; bases outside the gene matches: 4. This chain links TRBV6-6 with TRBJ2-1; 12 bases fit TRBD1. The sequenced sample was peripheral blood. This TCR came from a woman aged 25-40 years with active or convalescent COVID-19. CDR3 sequence: CASSFGTGGGEQFF. In DNA, the CDR3 is TGTGCCAGCAGTTTCGGGACAGGGGGCGGTGAGCAGTTCTTC.